This is a list of T cell receptor beta chains from one sample in a study of OX40 agonist ivuxolimab in advanced cancers. Assay used: immunoSEQ multiplex PCR; TCRdb lists only in-frame clones, some missing. The data hold about 68,000 clones, with over 75% observed a single time. The sequenced sample was CD4+ or CD8+ T cells sorted from blood, obtained in a trial of the OX40 agonist ivuxolimab. The receptors stem from an adult with an advanced solid tumor such as melanoma, head and neck, liver or kidney cancer. Both conserved end residues are part of each CDR3. Fields, in order: V gene, J gene, D gene, clone size, CDR3 DNA, CDR3 protein. A D gene is named only where the DNA matches it firmly. Clone size is shown for a subset of rows, as once, few, many or a class of expanded clone.

>TRBV7-3|TRBJ1-2|.|.
TGTGCCAGCAGCTTAACCGGGGGAAACTATGGCTACACCTTC
CASSLTGGNYGYTF
>TRBV7-9|TRBJ1-3|TRBD1|.
TGTGCCAGCAGCTGGGACAGAGGAAACACCATATATTTT
CASSWDRGNTIYF
>TRBV7-2|TRBJ1-2|.|few
TGTGCCAGCAGCTTAGCCCCAACTAACTATGGCTACACCTTC
CASSLAPTNYGYTF
>TRBV15|TRBJ2-3|.|.
TGTGCCACCATTGACCCGGGGAGCACAGATACGCAGTATTTT
CATIDPGSTDTQYF
>TRBV18|TRBJ1-3|TRBD1|.
TGTGCCAGCTCAGAGTGGACAGGGAACACTGGAAACACCATATATTTT
CASSEWTGNTGNTIYF
>TRBV4-3|TRBJ1-5|.|few
TGCGCCAGCAGCTTCACGGTCGGCCAGCCCCAGCATTTT
CASSFTVGQPQHF
>TRBV6-5|TRBJ2-7|TRBD1|.
TGTGCCAGCAGTTCCGTGACAGGGCTCGAGCAGTACTTC
CASSSVTGLEQYF
>TRBV6-1|TRBJ2-5|TRBD1|.
TGTGCCAGCAGTTCCGGGACAGGACAAGAGACCCAGTACTTC
CASSSGTGQETQYF
>TRBV5-4|TRBJ2-1|.|.
TGTGCCAGCAGCTTGGCTGGGGCCAGCTCCTACAATGAGCAGTTCTTC
CASSLAGASSYNEQFF
>TRBV5-1|TRBJ1-1|.|.
TGCGCCAGCAGCTTGGTGGCAGGCTCACTCAACACTGAAGCTTTCTTT
CASSLVAGSLNTEAFF
>TRBV4-3|TRBJ2-5|TRBD2|.
TGCGCCAGCAGCCAAGAAGGATTGGGACTAGGTGGGACCCAGTACTTC
CASSQEGLGLGGTQYF
>TRBV6-1|TRBJ2-2|TRBD1|.
TGTGCCAGCAGAAGAACAGGGGTCGGGGAGCTGTTTTTT
CASRRTGVGELFF
>TRBV5-1|TRBJ2-3|TRBD2|.
TGCGCCAGCAGCTTCCCGCTAGCGGACAACACAGATACGCAGTATTTT
CASSFPLADNTDTQYF
>TRBV9|TRBJ2-7|TRBD1|.
TGTGCCAGCAGCGTAGAAGGAGGGACAGGGAAAGACGAGCAGTACTTC
CASSVEGGTGKDEQYF
>TRBV4-2|TRBJ1-2|.|.
TGTGCCAGCAGCCCGGGGGGCTATGGCTACACCTTC
CASSPGGYGYTF
>TRBV11-2|TRBJ2-5|TRBD2|.
TGTGCCAGCAGCTTAGTTTACTCTGGCCGGGGGGGAGAGACCCAGTACTTC
CASSLVYSGRGGETQYF
>TRBV11-2|TRBJ1-2|.|.
TGTGCCAGCAGCCCGGGGTTCACGGCTAACTATGGCTACACCTTC
CASSPGFTANYGYTF
>TRBV5-1|TRBJ2-7|.|.
TGCGCCAGCAGAAAAGGATACGAGCAGTACTTC
CASRKGYEQYF
>TRBV10-3|TRBJ1-2|.|.
TGTGCCATCAGTTCGACGCCGGGAGAACAGGGTGGCTACACCTTC
CAISSTPGEQGGYTF
>TRBV6-6|TRBJ2-7|.|few
TGTGCCAGCAGTTACGCCGTCGGGGGCTACGAGCAGTACTTC
CASSYAVGGYEQYF